This TCR beta chain was retrieved from a study of blood T cell repertoires in COVID-19. The CDR3 sequence is 17 residues long. V gave up 4 bases and J gave up 3 bases; unmatched junction bases: 14. The germline CDR1 and CDR2 sequences are WSHSY and SAAADI. This clone was seen only a few times. Some clones are missing from TCRdb's copy, which holds only in-frame ones; the method was immunoSEQ multiplex PCR. The table has approximately 180,000 clones, about 93% seen once; the top ten hold approximately 0.56%. This receptor was taken from a man aged 50 to 60 with acute or convalescent COVID-19. The specimen was peripheral blood. The chain joins TRBV10-2 to TRBJ2-5; TRBD2 agrees at 7 bases. The CDR3 DNA sequence: TGCGCCAGCAGTGTCCCCCCTTGGCGGGAGCGGGAAGAGACCCAGTACTTC. It specifies CASSVPPWREREETQYF.